Below, 21 T cell receptor beta chains from the same sample are listed, as sequenced in a study of control samples from healthy donors and cancer patients. Here immunoSEQ multiplex PCR was the method, and the copy in TCRdb shows in-frame clones only, minus some. The sample carries about 100,000 clones, around four fifths recorded once. The source material was blood. All receptors derive from a man aged 18-30 years in good health.

This chain joins TRBV2 and TRBJ2-4, with 9 bases that match TRBD1. The CDR3 contains 13 residues. The ends lost 6 bases at V and 8 bases at J; junction bases unmatched: 5. Germline V CDR1 and CDR2: SNHLY, FYNNEI. In DNA, the CDR3 is TGTGCCAGCAGCCCTACAGGGGGCCACATTCAGTACTTC. Translated: CASSPTGGHIQYF.

A few counts support this clone. The genes are TRBV19 and TRBJ2-1; 13 positions match TRBD2. The V gene's germline CDR1 is LNHDA and CDR2 SQIVND (reference sequence). The trim removed 5 bases at V and 2 bases at J, leaving 6 bases unmatched. This CDR3 has 17 residues. For the CDR3, the DNA is TGTGCCAGTAGTGTCTCCGGGACTAGCGGGGCCTACAATGAGCAGTTCTTC. Protein product: CASSVSGTSGAYNEQFF.

The chain couples TRBV3-1 (or the pseudogene TRBV3-2) to TRBJ1-2; no firm D call. The CDR3 is made up of 14 amino acids. Per the germline V gene, CDR1 is LGHDT and CDR2 is YNNKEL (reference sequence). Trimming shortened V by 7 bases and J by 3 bases, and 15 bases separated the two germline ends. Here the CDR3 reads CASTPAGSYYGYTF. The CDR3 DNA reads as TGTGCCAGCACCCCGGCCGGCAGCTACTATGGCTACACCTTC.

This chain uses TRBV30 with TRBJ2-3; D gene unclear. V lost 3 bases to trimming and J lost 0 bases, with 16 bases between them. The CDR3 covers 16 residues. From germline, CDR1 is GTSNPN and CDR2 SVGIG (reference sequence). The CDR3 sequence is CAWRRYSFPSTDTQYF. The DNA of the CDR3 is TGTGCCTGGAGGCGCTACTCTTTCCCTAGCACAGATACGCAGTATTTT.

This clone showed up just a few times. Other DNA sequences in this specimen translate into the identical CDR3. This chain uses TRBV3-1 (or the pseudogene TRBV3-2) with TRBJ2-6; D remains ambiguous. The CDR3 is 15 residues long. Trimming pared 3 bases from V and 4 bases from J, leaving 10 bases between. Germline V gives CDR1 LGHDT, CDR2 YNNKEL (reference sequence). DNA for the CDR3: TGTGCCAGCAGCCAGGTGGGGTCCGGGGCCAACGTCCTGACTTTC. The encoded protein is CASSQVGSGANVLTF.

V and J are TRBV5-1 and TRBJ1-1; D gene uncertain. Germline V gives CDR1 SGHRS, CDR2 YFSETQ. V gave up 4 bases and J gave up 1 base, with 20 bases separating them. The CDR3 covers 17 residues. The CDR3 DNA reads TGCGCCAGCAGCCCCCAAGCGGGTCCGCGGGGGAACACTGAAGCTTTCTTT. Protein: CASSPQAGPRGNTEAFF.

The rearrangement links TRBV12-5 to TRBJ2-4, with D maybe TRBD2 (6 bases). The CDR3 runs to 13 residues. The V gene's germline CDR1 is LGHNT and CDR2 FRNRAP. V shed 6 bases and J shed 5 bases, with 11 bases lying between them. CDR3 loop: CASGLGGENIQYF. The CDR3 region has the DNA TGTGCTAGTGGCCTGGGCGGGGAAAACATTCAGTACTTC. Filled out from reference TRBV12-5 and TRBJ2-4, the complete variable domain reads DARVTQTPRHKVTEMGQEVTMRCQPILGHNTVFWYRQTMMQGLELLAYFRNRAPLDDSGMPKDRFSAEMPDATLATLKIQPSEPRDSAVYFCASGLGGENIQYFGAGTRLSVL.

The CDR3 sequence: CASSQDAVGNYEQYV. The CDR3 bases are TGCGCCAGCAGCCAAGACGCGGTCGGCAACTACGAGCAGTACGTC. The chain has TRBV4-1 and TRBJ2-7; D is ambiguous. The CDR3 spans 15 residues. Germline assignment: CDR1 MGHRA and CDR2 YSYEKL. V lost 0 bases and J lost 3, with 12 bases in between.

The V and J genes are TRBV3-1 (or the pseudogene TRBV3-2) and TRBJ2-4; D may be TRBD2 (5 bases). Trimming cost V 0 bases and J 0 bases, with 15 bases left between them. Per germline, CDR1 LGHDT and CDR2 YNNKEL (reference sequence). The CDR3 totals 18 residues. The CDR3 here is CASSQDRGGRIAKNIQYF. The CDR3 nucleotides are TGTGCCAGCAGCCAAGATCGGGGTGGACGGATAGCCAAAAACATTCAGTACTTC.

V gene TRBV21-1 combines with J gene TRBJ2-5; the D call TRBD1 from the table was never checked on the DNA. TRBV21-1 is listed as a pseudogene. The CDR3 is 15 residues long. The CDR3 is CASLGRQGFWETQYF. In DNA form, the CDR3 reads TGTGCCAGCTTAGGCCGACAGGGATTTTGGGAGACCCAGTACTTC.

V gene TRBV25-1 combines with J gene TRBJ2-3; 8 bases agree with TRBD1. CDR1 and CDR2 from the germline V gene are MGHDK and SYGVNS. CDR3 size: 18 residues. V lost 6 bases, J lost 2 bases, and 16 bases stayed unmatched. The CDR3 coding sequence is TGTGCCAGCAGCGCTGGGACAGGACCACAAAACATCACAGATACGCAGTATTTT. Its protein product is CASSAGTGPQNITDTQYF.

This chain connects TRBV7-9 to TRBJ1-4; perhaps TRBD1 as D (6 bases). CDR3 length: 14 residues. The germline V gene has CDR1 SEHNR and CDR2 FQNEAQ (reference sequence). The ends were cut back, 5 bases at V and 4 bases at J, with 11 bases in the middle. The CDR3 sequence is CASSPDSFNEKLFF. CDR3 sequence (DNA): TGTGCCAGCAGCCCGGACAGTTTTAATGAAAAACTGTTTTTT.

The chain couples TRBV18 to TRBJ2-2, with D maybe TRBD2 (6 bases). Germline CDR1 reads KGHSH; CDR2 reads LQKENI. Trimming stripped 3 bases from V and 3 bases from J, with 8 bases between. The CDR3 is 14 residues long. The CDR3, as DNA: TGTGCCAGCTCACCCAGGGACTACACCGGGGAGCTGTTTTTT. This translates into CASSPRDYTGELFF.

The gene calls are TRBV28 and TRBJ1-2, with 8 nucleotides matching TRBD1. The CDR3 covers 15 residues. V was clipped by 6 bases and J by 4 bases; unmatched bases: 10. The germline gives CDR1 MDHEN, CDR2 SYDVKM. The CDR3 DNA follows: TGTGCCAGCAGAGACGTGGACAGGGTGAGCTATGGCTACACCTTC. Amino acids: CASRDVDRVSYGYTF.

V is TRBV15 and J is TRBJ2-7; 8 positions agree with TRBD2. Germline assignment: CDR1 LNHNV and CDR2 YYDKDF (reference sequence). V lost 0 bases, J lost 6 bases, and 1 base stayed unmatched. CDR3 length: 13 amino acids. CDR3 in DNA: TGTGCCACCAGCAGAGATCGGGGGGGCGAGCAGTACTTC. Translation gives CATSRDRGGEQYF.

CDR3 region: CASSLAPFNEQFF. DNA for the CDR3: TGTGCCAGCAGCTTGGCGCCGTTCAATGAGCAGTTCTTC. The chain joins TRBV5-6 to TRBJ2-1; D is undetermined. This CDR3 region has 13 residues. The V gene's germline CDR1 is SGHDT and CDR2 YYEEEE. V was pared by 0 bases and J by 6 bases, with 7 bases between.

This clone was recorded only once. The rearrangement uses TRBV24-1 and TRBJ1-5; possibly TRBD1 for D (5 bases). CDR1 KGHDR and CDR2 SFDVKD come from the germline V gene. With 12 bases removed from V and 3 bases from J, the gap between germline ends came to 23 bases. The CDR3 runs to 16 residues. The CDR3 DNA sequence: TGTGCCGCCTCGGTTGGGGGGAGAGGGAACAATCAGCCCCAGCATTTT. Its translation is CAASVGGRGNNQPQHF.

The chain combines TRBV5-1 with TRBJ2-1, with TRBD2 matching 8 bases. The V gene's germline CDR1 is SGHRS and CDR2 YFSETQ. This CDR3 has 14 residues. The junction had 5 bases not matched to a gene; V was cut back by 1 base and J by 8 bases. The CDR3 protein is CASSLLVAGHEQFF. The CDR3 bases are TGCGCCAGCAGCTTGTTAGTAGCGGGGCATGAGCAGTTCTTC.

The chain couples TRBV5-1 to TRBJ1-6; D gene uncertain. Germline values: CDR1 SGHRS, CDR2 YFSETQ. With 4 bases removed from V and 9 bases from J, the gap between germline ends came to 17 bases. The CDR3 totals 15 residues. The CDR3: CASSPGAGSTSPLHF. CDR3 sequence (DNA): TGCGCCAGCAGCCCGGGAGCGGGTTCGACTTCACCCCTCCACTTT.

The CDR3 coding sequence is TGTGCCAGCAGCTTAGCCCCTGCCCTCCGGACCCTCCACTTT. It yields the protein CASSLAPALRTLHF. The rearrangement links TRBV7-9 to TRBJ1-6; D not resolved. CDR3 size: 14 residues. CDR1 and CDR2 (germline): SEHNR, FQNEAQ (reference sequence). Trimming cost V 0 bases and J 14 bases, with 14 bases left between them. Based on the CDR3 plus reference TRBV7-9 and TRBJ1-6, the full variable domain is DTGVSQNPRHKITKRGQNVTFRCDPISEHNRLYWYRQTLGQGPEFLTYFQNEAQLEKSRLLSDRFSAERPKGSFSTLEIQRTEQGDSAMYLCASSLAPALRTLHFGNGTRLTVT.

The J gene is TRBJ2-7, the V gene TRBV30, with D uncertain. Germline V CDR1 and CDR2: GTSNPN, SVGIG (reference sequence). This CDR3 is 12 amino acids long. The V end was cut by 8 bases, the J end by 5 bases, with 16 bases between. The CDR3 region is CAGLVGNDEQYF. For the CDR3, the DNA is TGTGCCGGGCTTGTGGGAAACGACGAGCAGTACTTC.